This TCR beta chain came from a study of cytomegalovirus exposure and HLA in healthy donors. Study-level results: The listing of roughly 160 TCR beta chains classed them as cytomegalovirus-associated. Through in vitro validation, a few CMV-associated chains were shown to be specific for CMV antigens. Donor immune exposure was known only as CMV serostatus. Some V segments could not be told apart, so they were left out, TRBV6-2 and TRBV6-3 among them.

J was trimmed by 0 bases and V by 2 bases; bases with no gene match: 8. The CDR3 runs 19 residues. CDR1 SGHTA and CDR2 FQGNSA come from the germline V gene. The PCR employed 60 Vbeta primers together with 13 Jbeta primers. Generated by immunoSEQ multiplex PCR, the TCRdb table keeps only in-frame clones and is missing some. The sample comprises some 200,000 clones, approximately 81% of which are singletons, and around 2.3% rests with the top ten. This clone was seen more than once but under ten times. The antigen remains undetermined. The clonotype was recovered from a woman in her forties or fifties in good health and CMV-seronegative. The chain couples TRBV7-2 to TRBJ2-3, with 13 bases lining up with TRBD2. The sample consisted of PBMCs. The CDR3 nucleotides are TGTGCCAGCAGCTTACCGCAAGGGACTAGCGGGACCAGCACAGATACGCAGTATTTT. Protein sequence: CASSLPQGTSGTSTDTQYF.